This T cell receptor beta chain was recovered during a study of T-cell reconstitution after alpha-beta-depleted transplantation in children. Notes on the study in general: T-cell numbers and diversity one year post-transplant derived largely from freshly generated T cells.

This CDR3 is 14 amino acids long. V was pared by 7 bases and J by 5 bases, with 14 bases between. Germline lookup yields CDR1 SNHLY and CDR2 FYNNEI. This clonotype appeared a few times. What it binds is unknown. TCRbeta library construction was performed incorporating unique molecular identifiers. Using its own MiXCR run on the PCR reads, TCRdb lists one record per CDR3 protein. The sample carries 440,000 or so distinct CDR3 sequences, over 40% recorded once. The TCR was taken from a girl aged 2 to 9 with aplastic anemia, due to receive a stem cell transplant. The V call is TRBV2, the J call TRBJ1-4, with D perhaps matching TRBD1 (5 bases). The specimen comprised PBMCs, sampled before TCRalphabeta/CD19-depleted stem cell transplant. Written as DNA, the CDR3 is TGTGCCAGCATCATAGACGGGGCGAATGAAAAACTGTTTTTT. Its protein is CASIIDGANEKLFF.